Reported below is one T cell receptor beta chain. Its antigen specificity is not known. One base away there is no much larger clone; base qualities are not given. The cohort consisted of 600 to 750 healthy bone marrow donors. Cohort members were all nominally healthy when sampled, although unrecorded immune exposures were likely present. The donor was CMV seropositive and was included in the group of approximately 310 seropositive cohort members. Each donor provided a peripheral blood sample, and peripheral blood mononuclear cells were used for TCR beta sequencing. The Qiagen DNeasy Blood Extraction Kit was used to extract genomic DNA from the blood cell samples. Trimming accounts for 5 bases at V and 8 bases at J, while the number of junction bases matched to no gene is 12. Taken from the germline V gene, the CDR1 and CDR2 loops are MDHEN and SYDVKM. The CDR3 numbers 18 residues from cysteine through phenylalanine. Of all the DNA, just the CDR3 is kept, 54 bases in frame from base 1.

The entry originates in a study of cytomegalovirus exposure and HLA in healthy donors (dated by TCRdb to 2017 to 2019). Describing the broader study: According to an earlier analysis of several hundred of the donors, 150 million to 200 million T cells yielded 90 million to 130 million unique TCR beta sequences and approximately 300 Gb of sequence data. Approximately 300 gigabases of sequencing data and 70 million to 100 million unique TCR sequences made up an early release that covered around 640 HLA-typed donors. Of the 300 to 450 genotyped donors, 81% fell in the genetic ancestry cluster associated with self-reported Caucasian donors. The aim of the study was to test whether cataloging public T cell receptors could identify signatures of past pathogen exposure. Using immunosequencing, the study profiled T cell repertoires from some 670 subjects and related those repertoires to cytomegalovirus serostatus. In addition to the first cohort of roughly 670 subjects, a separate validation cohort of under 150 different subjects was used. High-throughput TCR immunosequencing, statistical association of individual TCRs with disease status, and machine learning were combined to predict cytomegalovirus infection status. A later analysis re-analyzed previously published TCR beta repertoires from roughly 600 donors and added high-resolution HLA genotyping to study TCR occurrence patterns. In the later analysis, no new phenotypic data were used to find candidate immune exposures; instead, reliance was placed on TCR beta sequences and their occurrence across donors. An earlier analysis of 587 of the donors used high-throughput TCR beta sequencing to judge whether each TCR beta V gene segment behaved as functional or pseudogenic. Donor age, sex, ethnicity and CMV serostatus were compiled together with the repertoire data. Genome-wide SNP genotypes for about 60% of the 666 donors were used in a later genetic analysis, which treated that subset as a discovery cohort. All discovery cohort repertoires had been generated using a single sequencing platform. HLA typing covered class I and class II loci at four-digit resolution. The number of typed donors differed by locus: roughly 629-630 for A, B, C, DRB1 and DQB1; 522 for DQA1; around 580 for DPA1; and about 470 for DPB1. Four or five DR-DQ haplotypes were handled as single units for association and clustering because linkage in the cohort was strong. Among a few hundred genotyped donors of the cohort, an average of around 240,000 unique TCR beta nucleotide sequences were sequenced per donor, approximately 20% of them non-productive.

Library preparation was by the immunoSEQ multiplex PCR assay. A mixture of 60 forward primers for TCR Vbeta segments and 13 reverse primers for TCR Jbeta segments was used in the multiplex PCR. The CDR3 region of rearranged TCR beta genes was amplified from genomic DNA with a multiplex PCR assay. The Illumina HiSeq System was used to sequence the amplified TCR beta libraries as 87-base-pair reads. Concerning the study's data processing: A later analysis tallied 75 million to 95 million unique TCR beta chains across the roughly 610 repertoires, and some 10 million of those chains were shared by two or more donors. Raw reads were error-corrected and collapsed into unique sequences with a nearest-neighbor algorithm that merged closely related sequences to remove PCR and sequencing errors. CDR3 sequences were aligned to IMGT reference sequences to assign V, D and J gene segments. For a sequence to be retained, a match of at least six nucleotides to both a V gene segment and a J gene segment was required. A rearrangement counted as productive if the CDR3 had no stop codons and remained in frame with V and J, and every other rearrangement counted as non-productive. CDR3 was defined by IMGT convention, running from the second conserved V-encoded cysteine to the conserved J-encoded phenylalanine. The earlier analysis of roughly 590 of the donors excluded any sequence lacking an unambiguous match to a single V gene segment. In an earlier analysis of around 600 of the donors, V segments were called functional above 56.7% productive rearrangements and were called segregating when the between-donor standard deviation exceeded 5%. A statistical classification framework was built for diagnosing cytomegalovirus status from the catalog of TCR beta chain sequences. In a later analysis, V and J genes were assigned by comparing TCR nucleotide sequences against IMGT/GENE-DB human TR gene sequences. In a later analysis, CDR3 sequences and most-parsimonious VDJ recombination scenarios were assigned using the TCRdist pipeline. A later analysis defined each TCR beta chain by its CDR3 amino acid sequence plus V-gene family, and excluded reads lacking a unique V-gene family. As a way to deal with suspected cross-contamination and a sequencing artifact, a later analysis dropped 450 to 600 nucleotide sequences that were highly shared and had low generation probability. A later analysis calculated a clonal expansion index for each public chain from normalized within-repertoire ranks of inferred template counts. Generation probabilities in a later analysis came from a VDJ recombination model fitted to out-of-frame rearrangements, and those results were checked against IGoR. Hypergeometric tests were used in a later analysis to score TCR-TCR, TCR-HLA and TCR-CMV co-occurrence, with a repertoire-size bias correction applied to the TCR pairs. To estimate false discovery rates, a later analysis permuted the HLA or CMV assignments 20 times. In a later analysis, co-occurring TCRs were grouped using DBSCAN, and TCRdist sequence similarity was added for clustering within HLA-allele-positive subsets. Repertoires with fewer than 30,000 or more than 120,000 public chains were left out of co-occurrence clustering, as were roughly five repertoires with anomalous nucleotide sharing. Here the immuneACCESS table is served through TCRdb, limited to in-frame sequences with V and J called. Missing clones are a known gap in these copies; in checked studies unresolved V genes cover under half, and the rest lacks a known reason. The V and J calls and clone size were taken over from that table, and D and trimming were inferred from the DNA. This sample is represented by approximately 110,000 clones; roughly 80% of them were singletons. Roughly 5% of the sample rests with the top ten.

What the study reported, not specific to this receptor: Presence/absence analyses assumed roughly uniform sequencing depth across donors, an assumption that may not hold. Because some donors lacked HLA typing at each locus, the association tests relied only on the typed subset. In a later genetic analysis, fewer N-insertions in productive TCRs were reported among donors in an Asian-associated ancestry cluster than the roughly 670-donor mean. A later analysis associated 16,951 TCR beta sequences with specific HLA alleles at a false discovery rate of 0.05. In both the original and validation cohorts, the classifier was reported to diagnose cytomegalovirus status with high specificity and sensitivity. In vitro tests confirmed that three of the cytomegalovirus-associated TCR beta chains recognize cytomegalovirus antigens. Only TCR beta chains were sequenced in this cohort, and the absence of alpha or paired-chain data limited detectable features. A later analysis reported that several top co-occurrence clusters appeared linked to parvovirus B19, influenza, CMV and Epstein-Barr virus. The study listed 150 to 200 TCR beta chains as associated with cytomegalovirus. Most CMV-associated TCR beta chains appeared to be HLA-restricted in a later analysis, and the HLA associations seemed to be driven largely by CMV exposure. An earlier analysis of around 540 of the donors showed that most TCR beta V segments appeared in productive rearrangements either about 90% or about 30% of the time, which broadly matched IMGT annotations. A cluster of highly shared sequence variants was judged likely to be a technical artifact of the sequencing pipeline. Linkage disequilibrium might explain the correlated functional status among segregating V segments, but an unknown experimental factor could not be ruled out. Compared with equally common non-associated chains, HLA-associated TCR beta chains in a later analysis were more clonally expanded and had lower generation probabilities. Some IMGT-functional V segments, including TRBV6-2 and TRBV6-3, could not be distinguished by the 87-base-pair reads and were therefore excluded. Because counts were too low, 15 or so rarely observed V segments, including chromosome 9 orphons, were excluded from the earlier analysis of about 500 of the donors. A further reported finding was that TCR beta sequences accurately predicted the HLA-A and HLA-B alleles for most subjects in the first cohort. The authors suggested that the approach could potentially be extended to other disease states and immunological phenotypes. Strong co-occurrence of HLA alleles, especially DR and DQ, made assigning TCR associations to individual alleles difficult. Immune exposure information for the cohort was limited to CMV serostatus. Across donors, most TCR sequences were observed very rarely, whereas some public TCRs were present in many individuals. V-gene and J-gene trimming of TCR beta chains was associated with a missense DCLRE1C variant in a later genetic analysis, and the association was replicated in an independent cohort. According to a later analysis, TCR association rates differed among HLA loci, with DRB1 alleles showing the most associated TCRs and HLA-C alleles showing the fewest.

The specimen was PBMCs. The TCR was taken from a female donor in good health and CMV-seropositive. Recombination linked TRBV28 to TRBJ2-1, and 16 junction bases match TRBD2. The base sequence is TGTGCCAGCAGTCCAAGTCCCGGGACTAGCGGGAGGGCCCATGAGCAGTTCTTC. It translates to CASSPSPGTSGRAHEQFF.